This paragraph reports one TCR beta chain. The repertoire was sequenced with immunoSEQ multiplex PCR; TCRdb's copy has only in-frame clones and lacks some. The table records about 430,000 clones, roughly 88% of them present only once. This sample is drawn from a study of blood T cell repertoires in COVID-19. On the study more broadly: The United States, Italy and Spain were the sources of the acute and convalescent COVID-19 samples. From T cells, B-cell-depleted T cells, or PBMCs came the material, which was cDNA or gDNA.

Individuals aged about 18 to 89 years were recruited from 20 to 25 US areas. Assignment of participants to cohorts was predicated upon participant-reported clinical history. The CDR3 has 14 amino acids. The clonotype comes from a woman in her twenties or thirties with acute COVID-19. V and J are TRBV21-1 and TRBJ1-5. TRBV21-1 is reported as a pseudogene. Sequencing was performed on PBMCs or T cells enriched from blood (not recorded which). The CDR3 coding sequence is TGTGCCAGCAGCATTAGCCCTTTTGGGCAGCCCCAGCATTTT. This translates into CASSISPFGQPQHF.